This TCR beta chain was sequenced in a study of T cell responses to AZD1222 COVID-19 vaccine. Measured with immunoSEQ multiplex PCR; TCRdb has only the in-frame clones, and not every one. In the table there are roughly 80,000 clones, around nine tenths of which are singletons. The source material was peripheral blood, sampled on day 0 of MenACWY control vaccination. This sequence was found in an adult in good health.

CDR3 in DNA: TGTGCCTGGAGTGTAAGGGCGTGGGATTCACCCCTCCACTTT. The encoded protein is CAWSVRAWDSPLHF. This chain uses TRBV30 with TRBJ1-6; no clear D. The CDR3 runs 14 residues. CDR1 GTSNPN and CDR2 SVGIG come from the germline V gene (reference sequence). The V gene lost 0 bases and the J gene lost 8 bases, with 11 bases spanning the gap.